These T cell receptor beta chains were read from a single sample in a study of control samples from healthy donors and cancer patients. Assay: immunoSEQ multiplex PCR; the TCRdb copy retains only in-frame clones and omits some. The sample includes 150,000 to 200,000 clones, around 89% of them seen just once. The sequencing sample was made of blood. The receptors stem from a woman aged 45-65 years in good health. The CDR3 runs from the conserved cysteine through the conserved F or W. D genes are given only for firm matches. A clone size is listed for some rows: how often the clone was seen (once, few, many), or a class if it is expanded.

j_call: TRBJ1-1; d_call: -; v_call: TRBV28; clone_size: -; cdr3_nt: TGTGCCAGCAGCCCGGGGGGGTCAGGGCGGACTGAAGCTTTCTTT; cdr3_aa: CASSPGGSGRTEAFF
j_call: TRBJ1-6; d_call: TRBD1; v_call: TRBV6-5; clone_size: once; cdr3_nt: TGTGCCAGCAGATACCCGGGACAGGCTAATTCTTCACCCCTCCACTTT; cdr3_aa: CASRYPGQANSSPLHF
j_call: TRBJ1-2; d_call: -; v_call: TRBV28; clone_size: -; cdr3_nt: TGTGCCAGCAGAACAGAGCTGCACCTTAACTATGGCTACACCTTC; cdr3_aa: CASRTELHLNYGYTF
j_call: TRBJ1-1; d_call: TRBD1; v_call: TRBV2; clone_size: -; cdr3_nt: TGTGCCAGCAGTATTACAGGGGGCGCAGCTATCACTGAAGCTTTCTTT; cdr3_aa: CASSITGGAAITEAFF
j_call: TRBJ2-1; d_call: TRBD2; v_call: TRBV9; clone_size: -; cdr3_nt: TGTGCCAGCAGCGTAGTTAGGACTAGCGGGTACAATGAGCAGTTCTTC; cdr3_aa: CASSVVRTSGYNEQFF
j_call: TRBJ1-4; d_call: -; v_call: TRBV28; clone_size: -; cdr3_nt: TGTGCCAGCACCACTGGGAGGTTAACTAATGAAAAACTGTTTTTT; cdr3_aa: CASTTGRLTNEKLFF
j_call: TRBJ1-2; d_call: -; v_call: TRBV3-1/TRBV3-2; clone_size: -; cdr3_nt: TGTGCCAGCAGCCAAGAGGAACGGCCCTCTGGCTATGGCTACACCTTC; cdr3_aa: CASSQEERPSGYGYTF
j_call: TRBJ2-1; d_call: -; v_call: TRBV6-2/TRBV6-3; clone_size: -; cdr3_nt: TGTGCCAGCAGTTTCTCGGCGGCGAGCTCCTACAATGAGCAGTTCTTC; cdr3_aa: CASSFSAASSYNEQFF
j_call: TRBJ2-3; d_call: -; v_call: TRBV12-3/TRBV12-4; clone_size: -; cdr3_nt: TGTGCCAGCAGCCTACCGCGGGATACGCAGTATTTT; cdr3_aa: CASSLPRDTQYF
j_call: TRBJ1-6; d_call: -; v_call: TRBV6-5; clone_size: -; cdr3_nt: TGTGCCAGCATCCGGGCAGAAAATTCACCCCTCCACTTT; cdr3_aa: CASIRAENSPLHF
j_call: TRBJ1-2; d_call: -; v_call: TRBV5-1; clone_size: -; cdr3_nt: TGCGCCAGCAGTCGCGGCTACTCTGGAATATATGGCTACACCTTC; cdr3_aa: CASSRGYSGIYGYTF
j_call: TRBJ2-1; d_call: TRBD1; v_call: TRBV9; clone_size: -; cdr3_nt: TGTGCCAGCAGCGGCCGACAGGGGGTTAACGGTGAGCAGTTCTTC; cdr3_aa: CASSGRQGVNGEQFF
j_call: TRBJ1-6; d_call: -; v_call: TRBV7-3; clone_size: -; cdr3_nt: TGTGCCAGCAGCACCGGGGCCGAGGGTTCACCCCTCCACTTT; cdr3_aa: CASSTGAEGSPLHF
j_call: TRBJ1-1; d_call: -; v_call: TRBV24-1; clone_size: -; cdr3_nt: TGTGCCACCAGCCAACAGGGTCGGAACACTGAAGCTTTCTTT; cdr3_aa: CATSQQGRNTEAFF
j_call: TRBJ2-5; d_call: -; v_call: TRBV5-1; clone_size: -; cdr3_nt: TGCGCCAGCAGCTACGGGGTACAGGGAGAGACCCAGTACTTC; cdr3_aa: CASSYGVQGETQYF
j_call: TRBJ1-5; d_call: -; v_call: TRBV3-1/TRBV3-2; clone_size: -; cdr3_nt: TGTGCCAGCAGCCACTCGGACCGCGGGGCGCCCCAGCATTTT; cdr3_aa: CASSHSDRGAPQHF
j_call: TRBJ2-7; d_call: -; v_call: TRBV7-2; clone_size: -; cdr3_nt: TGTGCCAGCAGCCCTTACCCAACTCGGCGCGAGCAGTACTTC; cdr3_aa: CASSPYPTRREQYF
j_call: TRBJ2-2; d_call: -; v_call: TRBV9; clone_size: -; cdr3_nt: TGTGCCAGCAGCGTAGAATCCAGGGACACCGGGGAGCTGTTTTTT; cdr3_aa: CASSVESRDTGELFF
j_call: TRBJ2-5; d_call: -; v_call: TRBV7-2; clone_size: -; cdr3_nt: TGTGCCAGCAGCCCGGAGACAGGGAGGTGGGAGACCCAGTACTTC; cdr3_aa: CASSPETGRWETQYF
j_call: TRBJ1-1; d_call: -; v_call: TRBV10-1; clone_size: -; cdr3_nt: TGCGCCAGCAGTGGCAGGAGGGGCTGCAACACTGAAGCTTTCTTT; cdr3_aa: CASSGRRGCNTEAFF
j_call: TRBJ1-3; d_call: -; v_call: TRBV19; clone_size: -; cdr3_nt: TGTGCCAGTAGTATGGGGCCCCATGGAGGAGGAAACACCATATATTTT; cdr3_aa: CASSMGPHGGGNTIYF
j_call: TRBJ1-5; d_call: -; v_call: TRBV5-4; clone_size: once; cdr3_nt: TGTGCCAGCAGCTTGGATCCTACAGACAATCAGCCCCAGCATTTT; cdr3_aa: CASSLDPTDNQPQHF
j_call: TRBJ1-2; d_call: -; v_call: TRBV18; clone_size: -; cdr3_nt: TGTGCCAGCTCACCACCTAAAGGGCTTGGTGGCTACACCTTC; cdr3_aa: CASSPPKGLGGYTF
j_call: TRBJ2-5; d_call: -; v_call: TRBV7-2; clone_size: -; cdr3_nt: TGTGCCAGCAGCCCAAGGGGGTGGGACCAAGAGACCCAGTACTTC; cdr3_aa: CASSPRGWDQETQYF
j_call: TRBJ1-1; d_call: -; v_call: TRBV3-1/TRBV3-2; clone_size: -; cdr3_nt: TGTGCCAGCACCATACAGGGAAAAACTGAAGCTTTCTTT; cdr3_aa: CASTIQGKTEAFF
j_call: TRBJ2-6; d_call: -; v_call: TRBV5-1; clone_size: -; cdr3_nt: TGCGCCAGCAGCTTAGGACATACCTCTTCTGGGGCCAACGTCCTGACTTTC; cdr3_aa: CASSLGHTSSGANVLTF
j_call: TRBJ1-5; d_call: -; v_call: TRBV19; clone_size: few; cdr3_nt: TGTGCCTCTCAACCCGTCCCGTATAGCAATCAGCCCCAGCATTTT; cdr3_aa: CASQPVPYSNQPQHF
j_call: TRBJ1-2; d_call: -; v_call: TRBV28; clone_size: -; cdr3_nt: TGTGCCAGCAGTCCACAACCGGGCGGGGGCTTCTATGGCTACACCTTC; cdr3_aa: CASSPQPGGGFYGYTF
j_call: TRBJ2-7; d_call: -; v_call: TRBV28; clone_size: -; cdr3_nt: TGTGCCAGCACACCCGGGGCCGGCGAGCAGTACTTC; cdr3_aa: CASTPGAGEQYF
j_call: TRBJ1-5; d_call: -; v_call: TRBV6-2/TRBV6-3; clone_size: -; cdr3_nt: TGTGCCAGCAGTACACGTCAACAGGGTAGTAAGCCCCAGCATTTT; cdr3_aa: CASSTRQQGSKPQHF
j_call: TRBJ2-5; d_call: -; v_call: TRBV28; clone_size: -; cdr3_nt: TGTGCCACCTCCTCCTGGGGGGGCGCCCAAGAGACCCAGTACTTC; cdr3_aa: CATSSWGGAQETQYF
j_call: TRBJ1-1; d_call: -; v_call: TRBV29-1; clone_size: -; cdr3_nt: TGCAGCGTGGTACCCCGTGAGGGTAGACAAGCTTTCTTT; cdr3_aa: CSVVPREGRQAFF
j_call: TRBJ1-1; d_call: TRBD1; v_call: TRBV7-3; clone_size: -; cdr3_nt: TGTGCCAGCAGCCCCAGGGGGGGACAGGGGGTCCAAGGAGCTTTCTTT; cdr3_aa: CASSPRGGQGVQGAFF
j_call: TRBJ2-1; d_call: -; v_call: TRBV2; clone_size: -; cdr3_nt: TGTGCCAGCCTTCTCGGGTCCGGTGAGCAGTTCTTC; cdr3_aa: CASLLGSGEQFF
j_call: TRBJ1-6; d_call: -; v_call: TRBV10-3; clone_size: -; cdr3_nt: TGTGCCATCAGTCCGGCCCCTTGGGCCGATTCACCCCTCCACTTT; cdr3_aa: CAISPAPWADSPLHF
j_call: TRBJ2-7; d_call: -; v_call: TRBV6-2/TRBV6-3; clone_size: -; cdr3_nt: TGTGCCAGCAGCTGGGCCTACGAGCAGTACTTC; cdr3_aa: CASSWAYEQYF
j_call: TRBJ2-3; d_call: -; v_call: TRBV2; clone_size: -; cdr3_nt: TGTGCCAGCAGTGAACAGCGCTTGGGGGGGTATTTT; cdr3_aa: CASSEQRLGGYF
j_call: TRBJ2-5; d_call: TRBD1; v_call: TRBV29-1; clone_size: -; cdr3_nt: TGCAGCGTTGCCCGTCACAGGGGGCAGTTATCGGGGGAGACCCAGTACTTC; cdr3_aa: CSVARHRGQLSGETQYF
j_call: TRBJ1-5; d_call: -; v_call: TRBV4-3; clone_size: -; cdr3_nt: TGCGCCAGCAGCCAGAGCAACAGTGCGGAGGGTCTTAATCAGCCCCAGCATTTT; cdr3_aa: CASSQSNSAEGLNQPQHF
j_call: TRBJ1-5; d_call: -; v_call: TRBV19; clone_size: -; cdr3_nt: TGTGCCAGTAGTATGGAGGGGGGCAATCAGCCCCAGCATTTT; cdr3_aa: CASSMEGGNQPQHF
j_call: TRBJ2-2; d_call: -; v_call: TRBV7-3; clone_size: few; cdr3_nt: TGTGCCAGCAGGTTACAGGGACGTTCGGCGAACACCGGGGAGCTGTTTTTT; cdr3_aa: CASRLQGRSANTGELFF
j_call: TRBJ2-5; d_call: -; v_call: TRBV7-8; clone_size: once; cdr3_nt: TGTGCCAGCAGCATCGGGGAGACCCAGTACTTC; cdr3_aa: CASSIGETQYF
j_call: TRBJ1-5; d_call: -; v_call: TRBV5-4; clone_size: -; cdr3_nt: TGTGCCAGCAGCTTGGGGGGCAAAAGCGGGCCCCAGCATTTT; cdr3_aa: CASSLGGKSGPQHF
j_call: TRBJ1-2; d_call: TRBD1; v_call: TRBV6-5; clone_size: -; cdr3_nt: TGTGCCAGCAGTTACTCGGACAGGGTTGGCTACACCTTC; cdr3_aa: CASSYSDRVGYTF
j_call: TRBJ1-2; d_call: TRBD1; v_call: TRBV19; clone_size: once; cdr3_nt: TGTGCCAGTAGCCCGGGACAGTCGGACGGCTACACCTTC; cdr3_aa: CASSPGQSDGYTF